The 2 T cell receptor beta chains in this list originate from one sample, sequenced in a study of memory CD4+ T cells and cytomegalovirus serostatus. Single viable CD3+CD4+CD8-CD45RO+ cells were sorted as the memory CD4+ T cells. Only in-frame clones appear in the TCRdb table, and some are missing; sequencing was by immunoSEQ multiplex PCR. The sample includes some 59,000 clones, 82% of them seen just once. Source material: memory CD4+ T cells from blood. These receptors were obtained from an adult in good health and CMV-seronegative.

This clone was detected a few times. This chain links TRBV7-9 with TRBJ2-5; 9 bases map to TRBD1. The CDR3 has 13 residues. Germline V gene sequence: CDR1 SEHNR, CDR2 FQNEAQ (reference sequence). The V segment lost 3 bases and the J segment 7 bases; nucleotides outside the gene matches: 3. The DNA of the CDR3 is TGTGCCAGCAGCTTCGGACAGGGGAGGACCCAGTACTTC. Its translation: CASSFGQGRTQYF.

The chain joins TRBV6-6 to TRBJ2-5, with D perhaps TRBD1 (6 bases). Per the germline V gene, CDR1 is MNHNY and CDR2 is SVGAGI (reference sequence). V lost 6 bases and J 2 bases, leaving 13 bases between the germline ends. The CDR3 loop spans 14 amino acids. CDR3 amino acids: CASSTGTIQETQYF. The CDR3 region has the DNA TGTGCCAGCAGCACCGGGACAATTCAAGAGACCCAGTACTTC.